This T cell receptor (beta chain) is from a study of CD8 T cells in ankylosing spondylitis. This clonotype was seen only a few times. Its antigen remains unidentified. From the 5' RACE reads, TCRdb called clonotypes with MiXCR, one entry per CDR3 protein. Of 250,000 to 400,000 distinct CDR3 sequences listed, 9.5% to 13% are singletons. This CDR3 is built from 18 residues. The junction had 11 bases not matched to a gene; V was cut back by 0 bases and J by 9 bases. CDR1 SGHAT and CDR2 FQNNGV come from the germline V gene. Findings and limits, study-wide: Clones linked to disease were reported to show significant enrichment in matched ankylosing spondylitis synovial fluid. What appeared characteristic of ankylosing spondylitis blood was a TCR beta motif of under 10 highly homologous variants. Prior work had noted some motif variants in reactive arthritis blood and synovial fluid.

Sequenced material: blood, either unsorted or a sorted T cell fraction (not recorded which). The clonotype was recovered from a female donor with ankylosing spondylitis or in good health (not recorded which). The chain has TRBV11-2 and TRBJ2-1; 13 positions agree with TRBD2. The CDR3 sequence: CASSLEGWGLAGSVEQFF. The CDR3 DNA follows: TGTGCCAGCAGCTTAGAGGGGTGGGGACTAGCGGGATCCGTTGAGCAGTTCTTC.